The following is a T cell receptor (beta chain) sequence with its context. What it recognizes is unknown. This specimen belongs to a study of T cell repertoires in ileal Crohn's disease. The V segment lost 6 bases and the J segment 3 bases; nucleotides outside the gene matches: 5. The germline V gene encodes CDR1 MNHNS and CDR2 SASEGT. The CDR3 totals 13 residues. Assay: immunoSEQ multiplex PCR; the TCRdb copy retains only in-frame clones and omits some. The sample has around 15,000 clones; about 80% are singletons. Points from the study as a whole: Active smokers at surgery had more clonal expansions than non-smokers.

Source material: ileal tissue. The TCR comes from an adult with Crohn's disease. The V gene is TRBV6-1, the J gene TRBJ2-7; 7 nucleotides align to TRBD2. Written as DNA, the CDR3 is TGTGCCAGCAGGGTTGGGGACTACTACGAGCAGTACTTC. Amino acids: CASRVGDYYEQYF.